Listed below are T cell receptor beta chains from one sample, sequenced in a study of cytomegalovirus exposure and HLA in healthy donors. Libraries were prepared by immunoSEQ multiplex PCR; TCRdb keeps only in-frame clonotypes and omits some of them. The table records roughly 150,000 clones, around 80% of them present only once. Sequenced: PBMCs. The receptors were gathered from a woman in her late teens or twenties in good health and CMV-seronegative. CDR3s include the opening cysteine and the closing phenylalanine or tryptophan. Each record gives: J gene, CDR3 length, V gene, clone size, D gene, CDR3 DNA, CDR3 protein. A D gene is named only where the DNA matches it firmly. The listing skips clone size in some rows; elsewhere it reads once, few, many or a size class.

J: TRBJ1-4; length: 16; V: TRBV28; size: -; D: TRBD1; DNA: TGTGCCATCTCGACAGGGGGCTTTGGTACTAATGAAAAACTGTTTTTT; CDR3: CAISTGGFGTNEKLFF
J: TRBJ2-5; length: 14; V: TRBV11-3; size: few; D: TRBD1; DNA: TGTGCCAGCAGCCCCTCCGGGACAGAAGAGACCCAGTACTTC; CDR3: CASSPSGTEETQYF
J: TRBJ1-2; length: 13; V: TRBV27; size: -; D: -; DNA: TGTGTCAGCAGTTTTAAGGGGTCCGCGGGCTACACCTTC; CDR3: CVSSFKGSAGYTF
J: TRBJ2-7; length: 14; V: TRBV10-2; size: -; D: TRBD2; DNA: TGCGCCAGCAGTTACGGGGGGGCCGGCTACGAGCAGTACTTC; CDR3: CASSYGGAGYEQYF
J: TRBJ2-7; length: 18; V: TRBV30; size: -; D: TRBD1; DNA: TGTGCCTGGAGTGGCCGGGACAGGGGGCTTGGGGTACGCGACGAGCAGTACTTC; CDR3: CAWSGRDRGLGVRDEQYF
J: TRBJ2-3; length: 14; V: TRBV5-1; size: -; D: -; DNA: TGCGCCAGCAGCCCGGGATTACCCACAGATACGCAGTATTTT; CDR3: CASSPGLPTDTQYF
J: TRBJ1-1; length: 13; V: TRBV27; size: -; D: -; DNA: TGTGCCAGCACGCTTCTGCTAGGAGGGAAAGCTTTCTTT; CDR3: CASTLLLGGKAFF
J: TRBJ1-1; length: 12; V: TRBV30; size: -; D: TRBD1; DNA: TGTGCCTGGACAGGACAGGGAGCTGAAGCTTTCTTT; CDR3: CAWTGQGAEAFF
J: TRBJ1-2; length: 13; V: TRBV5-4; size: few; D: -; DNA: TGTGCCAGCAGTCTTGACAGGAGCTATGGCTACACCTTC; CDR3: CASSLDRSYGYTF
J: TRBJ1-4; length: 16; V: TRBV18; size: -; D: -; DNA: TGTGCCAGCTCACCAGGTCTGGCAGGGTCTAATGAAAAACTGTTTTTT; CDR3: CASSPGLAGSNEKLFF
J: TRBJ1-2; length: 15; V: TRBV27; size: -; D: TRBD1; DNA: TGTGCCAGCACCCAGTACGGGACAGGGGACTATGGCTACACCTTC; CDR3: CASTQYGTGDYGYTF
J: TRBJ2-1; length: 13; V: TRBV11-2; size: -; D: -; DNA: TGTGCCAGCAGCTTAGTACTAGCATACGAGCAGTTCTTC; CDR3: CASSLVLAYEQFF
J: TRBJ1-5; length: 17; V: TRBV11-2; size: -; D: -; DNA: TGTGCCAGCAGCCATGCGCTAGGGGAACGAGGCAATCAGCCCCAGCATTTT; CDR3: CASSHALGERGNQPQHF
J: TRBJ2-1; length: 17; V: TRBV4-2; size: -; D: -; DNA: TGTGCCAGCAGCCGACTCATGGTGGGCGGGGTATACAATGAGCAGTTCTTC; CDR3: CASSRLMVGGVYNEQFF
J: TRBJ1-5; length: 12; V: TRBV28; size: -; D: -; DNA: TGTGCCAGCAGCCCTCCGGTCGTGTCCCAGCATTTT; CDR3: CASSPPVVSQHF
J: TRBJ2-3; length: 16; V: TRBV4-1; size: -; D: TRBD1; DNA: TGCGCCAGCAGCCAACTTCCGGGACAGGGCACAGATACGCAGTATTTT; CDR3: CASSQLPGQGTDTQYF
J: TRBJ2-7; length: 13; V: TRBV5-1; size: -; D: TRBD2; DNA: TGCGCCAGCACGCGGGGGGGCTCCTACGAGCAGTACTTC; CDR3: CASTRGGSYEQYF
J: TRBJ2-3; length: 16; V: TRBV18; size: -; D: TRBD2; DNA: TGTGCCAGCTCACCTAGGACTAGCGGGGTAGCAGATACGCAGTATTTT; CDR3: CASSPRTSGVADTQYF
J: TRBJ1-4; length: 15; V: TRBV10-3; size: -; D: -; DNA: TGTGCCATCAGTGAGTCAGGGGGAAATAATGAAAAACTGTTTTTT; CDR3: CAISESGGNNEKLFF
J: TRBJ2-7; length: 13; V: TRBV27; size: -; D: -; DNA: TGTGCCAGCAGTTTGGACACCAACTACGAGCAGTACTTC; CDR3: CASSLDTNYEQYF
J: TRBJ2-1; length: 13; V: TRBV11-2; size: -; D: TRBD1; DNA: TGTGCCAGCAGCTTAGATCCGGGGGGACAGGGAATCTTC; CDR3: CASSLDPGGQGIF
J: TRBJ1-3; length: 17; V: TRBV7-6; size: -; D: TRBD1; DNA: TGTGCCAGCAGCTTAGATATACAGGGGGCATCTGGAAACACCATATATTTT; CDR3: CASSLDIQGASGNTIYF
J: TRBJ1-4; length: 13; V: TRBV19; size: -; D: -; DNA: TGTGCCAGTAGTATAGACGGGGAAGAAAAACTGTTTTTT; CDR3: CASSIDGEEKLFF
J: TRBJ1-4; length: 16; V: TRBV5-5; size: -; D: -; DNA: TGTGCCAGCAGCCCGGGGGGGGCTTGGACTAATGAAAAACTGTTTTTT; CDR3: CASSPGGAWTNEKLFF
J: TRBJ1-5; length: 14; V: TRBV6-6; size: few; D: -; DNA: TGTGCCAGCAGTTACTCGACACTTTCCCAGCCCCAGCATTTT; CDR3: CASSYSTLSQPQHF
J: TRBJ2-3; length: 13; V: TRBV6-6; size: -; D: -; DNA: TGTGCCAGCACCCGACTACGCACAGATACGCAGTATTTT; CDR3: CASTRLRTDTQYF